These T cell receptor beta chains were read from a single sample in a study of blood T cell repertoires in COVID-19. Generated by immunoSEQ multiplex PCR, the TCRdb table keeps only in-frame clones and is missing some. Here the sample spans about 190,000 clones, 88% being singletons. Sequenced material: peripheral blood. The receptors come from a man between 65 and 85 years old with active or convalescent COVID-19. Each CDR3 is given with its conserved first and last residue. The D gene is left open where the match is weak. Clone sizes are given selectively: once, few, many, or a class where the clone is expanded.

size	V	J	D	DNA	CDR3
.	TRBV6-6	TRBJ2-5	.	TGTGCCAGCAGAGAGCGGGTGGAAGAGACCCAGTACTTC	CASRERVEETQYF
.	TRBV7-2	TRBJ2-6	.	TGTGCCAGCAGCTTGGCGGGGACAGTCTCTGGGGCCAACGTCCTGACTTTC	CASSLAGTVSGANVLTF
.	TRBV28	TRBJ2-3	TRBD2	TGTGCCAGCAGTTCTCTAGCGGGGGCCACAGATACGCAGTATTTT	CASSSLAGATDTQYF
.	TRBV3-1/TRBV3-2	TRBJ1-4	.	TGTGCCAGCAGCCTCCCGGGTTCTAATGAAAAACTGTTTTTT	CASSLPGSNEKLFF
.	TRBV27	TRBJ1-1	.	TGTGCCAGCAGTTTATTGGGGGGAGGGTCCCCAAAGGCTTTCTTT	CASSLLGGGSPKAFF
.	TRBV11-2	TRBJ2-1	TRBD2	TGTGCCAGCAGCTTTTACCCGATAGCGGGGGAGAACTACAATGAGCAGTTCTTC	CASSFYPIAGENYNEQFF
many	TRBV27	TRBJ2-1	.	TGTGCCAGCAGTCCCACCGCTGCGGGAGAGCAGTTCTTC	CASSPTAAGEQFF
.	TRBV5-4	TRBJ1-2	TRBD1	TGTGCCAGCAGCTCCAGGGGGCTCTATGGCTACACCTTC	CASSSRGLYGYTF
.	TRBV28	TRBJ2-1	.	TGTGCCAGCAGTTTAAATCAGGGCTTCATCTCCTACAATGAGCAGTTCTTC	CASSLNQGFISYNEQFF
once	TRBV2	TRBJ1-6	.	TGTGCCACCCTTCCGGACAGTAATTCACCCCTCCACTTT	CATLPDSNSPLHF
.	TRBV24-1	TRBJ2-5	TRBD1	TGTGCCACCAGTGACCCCGGACAGGAGAGTTCGAAGACCCAGTACTTC	CATSDPGQESSKTQYF
once	TRBV10-1	TRBJ2-7	TRBD2	TGCGCCAGCAGTGGCGGGGGGTCCTCCTACGAGCAGTACTTC	CASSGGGSSYEQYF
once	TRBV7-9	TRBJ2-7	TRBD2	TGTGCCAGCAGCTTAGGACTAGCTCCCTACGAGCAGTACTTC	CASSLGLAPYEQYF
.	TRBV2	TRBJ2-5	TRBD1	TGTGCCAGCAAACTCGACAGGGCTGAGACCCAGTACTTC	CASKLDRAETQYF
once	TRBV27	TRBJ2-1	.	TGTGCCAGCAGTCTACATGACAGGCACAATGAGCAGTTCTTC	CASSLHDRHNEQFF
.	TRBV7-6	TRBJ2-7	.	TGTGCCAGCAGCCTTACCTACGAGCAGTACTTC	CASSLTYEQYF
once	TRBV15	TRBJ2-3	.	TGTGCCACCAGCAGTAGCGTGACTTCTAGCACAGATACGCAGTATTTT	CATSSSVTSSTDTQYF
once	TRBV24-1	TRBJ2-3	.	TGTGCCATCCACCCGGGTGGGGCCGCGGATACGCAGTATTTT	CAIHPGGAADTQYF
.	TRBV6-5	TRBJ2-7	.	TGTGCCAGCAGTTACGCGACCTACGAGCAGTACTTC	CASSYATYEQYF
.	TRBV29-1	TRBJ2-7	.	TGCAGCGCCCGGTCTGGAGGCGAGCAGTACTTC	CSARSGGEQYF
many	TRBV11-2	TRBJ1-3	.	TGTGCCAGCAGCTCGGTCGTATCTGGAAACACCATATATTTT	CASSSVVSGNTIYF
.	TRBV19	TRBJ1-6	TRBD1	TGTGCCAGTAGGCGACAGGGGACGGGAGAGTCACCCCTCCACTTT	CASRRQGTGESPLHF
.	TRBV21-1	TRBJ2-7	.	TGTGCCAGCAGCAAACTAGCGTCCCGGGTTGCAGGTTGTCCCGACGAGCAGTACTTC	CASSKLASRVAGCPDEQYF
.	TRBV20-1	TRBJ2-7	TRBD1	TGCAGTGCTAGTGGCCAGGGACAGGGTAGGTACGAGCAGTACTTC	CSASGQGQGRYEQYF
.	TRBV11-3	TRBJ1-1	.	TGTGCCAGCAGCTCAGGAGGGAACACTGAAGCTTTCTTT	CASSSGGNTEAFF
.	TRBV7-2	TRBJ1-1	.	TGTGCCAGCAGCCTATCTCGTAACACTGAAGCTTTCTTT	CASSLSRNTEAFF
.	TRBV28	TRBJ1-4	TRBD1	TGTGCCAGCAGCCGGGGCACAGGGGGAGTTACTAATGAAAAACTGTTTTTT	CASSRGTGGVTNEKLFF